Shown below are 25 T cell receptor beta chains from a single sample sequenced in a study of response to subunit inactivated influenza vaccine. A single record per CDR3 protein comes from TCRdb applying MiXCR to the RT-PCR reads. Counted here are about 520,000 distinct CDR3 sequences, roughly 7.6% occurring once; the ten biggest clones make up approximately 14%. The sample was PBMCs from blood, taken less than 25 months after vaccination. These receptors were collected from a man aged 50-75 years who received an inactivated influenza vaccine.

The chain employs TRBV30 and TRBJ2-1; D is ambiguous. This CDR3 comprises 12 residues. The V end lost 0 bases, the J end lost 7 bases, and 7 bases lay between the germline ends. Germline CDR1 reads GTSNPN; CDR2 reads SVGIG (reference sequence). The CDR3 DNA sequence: TGTGCCTGGAGTGTAGGTAGAAATGAGCAGTTCTTC. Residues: CAWSVGRNEQFF.

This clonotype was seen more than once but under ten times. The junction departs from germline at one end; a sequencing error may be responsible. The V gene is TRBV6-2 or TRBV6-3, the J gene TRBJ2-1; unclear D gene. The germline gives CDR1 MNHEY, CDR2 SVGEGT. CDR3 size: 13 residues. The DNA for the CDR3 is TGTGCCAGCAGTAACTCACTTAACAATGAGCAGTTCTTC. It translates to CASSNSLNNEQFF.

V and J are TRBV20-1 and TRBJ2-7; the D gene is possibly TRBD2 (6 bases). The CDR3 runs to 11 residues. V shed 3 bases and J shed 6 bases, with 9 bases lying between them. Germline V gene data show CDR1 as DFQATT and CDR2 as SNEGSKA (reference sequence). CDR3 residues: CSASRLGEQYF. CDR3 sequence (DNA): TGCAGTGCTAGCCGACTAGGCGAGCAGTACTTC.

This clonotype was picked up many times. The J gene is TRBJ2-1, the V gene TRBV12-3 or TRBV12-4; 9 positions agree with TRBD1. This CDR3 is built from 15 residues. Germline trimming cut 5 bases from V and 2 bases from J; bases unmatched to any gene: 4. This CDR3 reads CASSRDREPYNEQFF. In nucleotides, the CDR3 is TGTGCCAGCAGTAGGGACAGGGAACCCTACAATGAGCAGTTCTTC.

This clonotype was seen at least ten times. As DNA, the CDR3 is TGCAGCGTCGCCAGGGACCCCACGGCCGAGCAGTACTTC. Its protein product is CSVARDPTAEQYF. The V and J genes are TRBV29-1 and TRBJ2-7; D may match TRBD1 or TRBD2 (5 bases each). The V and J ends lost 6 bases and 6 bases respectively, with 18 bases between them. CDR1 SQVTM and CDR2 ANQGSEA come from the germline V gene. This CDR3 comprises 13 residues.

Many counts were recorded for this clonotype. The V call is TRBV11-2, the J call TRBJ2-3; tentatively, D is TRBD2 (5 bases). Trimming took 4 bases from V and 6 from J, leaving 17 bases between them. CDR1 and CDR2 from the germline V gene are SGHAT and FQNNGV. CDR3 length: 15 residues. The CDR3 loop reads CASSSTGKMADTQYF. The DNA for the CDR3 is TGTGCCAGCAGCTCTACCGGGAAAATGGCGGATACGCAGTATTTT.

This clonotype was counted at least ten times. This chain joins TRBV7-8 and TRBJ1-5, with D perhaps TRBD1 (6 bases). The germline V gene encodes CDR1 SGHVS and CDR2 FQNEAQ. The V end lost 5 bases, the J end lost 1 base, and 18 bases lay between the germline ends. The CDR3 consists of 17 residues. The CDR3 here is CASSISGHRDSNQPQHF. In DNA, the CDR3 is TGTGCCAGCAGCATCTCCGGGCACAGGGACAGCAATCAGCCCCAGCATTTT. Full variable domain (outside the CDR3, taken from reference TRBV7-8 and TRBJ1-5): GAGVSQSPRYKVAKRGQDVALRCDPISGHVSLFWYQQALGQGPEFLTYFQNEAQLDKSGLPSDRFFAERPEGSVSTLKIQRTQQEDSAVYLCASSISGHRDSNQPQHFGDGTRLSIL.

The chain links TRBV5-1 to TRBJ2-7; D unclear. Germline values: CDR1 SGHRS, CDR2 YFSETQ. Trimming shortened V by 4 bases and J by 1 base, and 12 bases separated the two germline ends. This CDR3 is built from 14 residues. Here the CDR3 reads CASSRTHGSYEQYF. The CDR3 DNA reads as TGCGCCAGCAGCCGAACCCACGGATCCTACGAGCAGTACTTC.

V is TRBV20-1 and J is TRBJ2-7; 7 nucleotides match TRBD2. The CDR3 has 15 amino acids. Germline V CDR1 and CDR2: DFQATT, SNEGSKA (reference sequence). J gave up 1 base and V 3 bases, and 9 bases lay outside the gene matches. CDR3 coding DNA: TGCAGTGCTAGGGGAAGTTTCGGGGGGTCCTACGAGCAGTACTTC. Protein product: CSARGSFGGSYEQYF.

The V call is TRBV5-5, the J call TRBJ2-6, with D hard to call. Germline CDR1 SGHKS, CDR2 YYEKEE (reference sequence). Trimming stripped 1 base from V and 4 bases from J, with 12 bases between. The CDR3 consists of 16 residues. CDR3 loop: CASSLSNRAGANVLTF. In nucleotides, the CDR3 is TGTGCCAGCAGCTTGTCAAATCGGGCGGGGGCCAACGTCCTGACTTTC.

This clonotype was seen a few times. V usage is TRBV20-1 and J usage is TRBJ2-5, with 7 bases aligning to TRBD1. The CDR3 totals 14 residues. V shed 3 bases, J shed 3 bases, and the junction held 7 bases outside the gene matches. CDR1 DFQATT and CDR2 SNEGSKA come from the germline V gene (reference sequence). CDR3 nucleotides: TGCAGTGCTAGGCAGACAGGGAGCGAAGAGACCCAGTACTTC. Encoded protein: CSARQTGSEETQYF.

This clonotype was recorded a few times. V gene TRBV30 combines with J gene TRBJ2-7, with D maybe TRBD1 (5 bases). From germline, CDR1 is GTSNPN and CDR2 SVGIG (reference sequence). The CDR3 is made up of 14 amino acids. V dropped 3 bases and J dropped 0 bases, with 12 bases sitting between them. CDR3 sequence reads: CAWRRRGSSYEQYF. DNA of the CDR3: TGTGCCTGGAGACGAAGGGGCTCCTCCTACGAGCAGTACTTC.

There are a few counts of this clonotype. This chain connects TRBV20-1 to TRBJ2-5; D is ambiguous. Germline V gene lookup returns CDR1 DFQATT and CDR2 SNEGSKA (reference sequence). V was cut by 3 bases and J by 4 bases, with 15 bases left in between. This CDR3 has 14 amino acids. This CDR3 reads CSASPPPLRETQYF. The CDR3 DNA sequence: TGCAGTGCTAGTCCCCCCCCACTTAGAGAGACCCAGTACTTC.

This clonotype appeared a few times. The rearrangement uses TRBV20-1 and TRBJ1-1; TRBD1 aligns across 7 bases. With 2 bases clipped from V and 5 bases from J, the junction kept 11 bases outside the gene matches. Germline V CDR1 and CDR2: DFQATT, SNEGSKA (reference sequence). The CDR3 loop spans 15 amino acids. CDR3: CSARRQGSRQTEAFF. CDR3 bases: TGCAGTGCTAGACGACAGGGATCGAGGCAGACTGAAGCTTTCTTT.

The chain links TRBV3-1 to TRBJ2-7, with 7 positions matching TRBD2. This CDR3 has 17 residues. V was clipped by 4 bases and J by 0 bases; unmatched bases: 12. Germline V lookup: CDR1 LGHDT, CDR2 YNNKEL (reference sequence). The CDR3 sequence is CASSPLRAGLSSYEQYF. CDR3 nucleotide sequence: TGTGCCAGCAGCCCCCTTAGAGCGGGGTTAAGCTCCTACGAGCAGTACTTC.

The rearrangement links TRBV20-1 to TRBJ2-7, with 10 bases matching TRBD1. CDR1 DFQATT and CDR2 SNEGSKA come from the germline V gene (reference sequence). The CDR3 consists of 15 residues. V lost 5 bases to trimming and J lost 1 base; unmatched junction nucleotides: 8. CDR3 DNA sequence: TGCAGTGCTGGTCCTTGGGACAGGGGTTCCTACGAGCAGTACTTC. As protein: CSAGPWDRGSYEQYF.

The CDR3 loop reads CASTGGVQPQHF. CDR3 sequence (DNA): TGTGCCAGTACAGGGGGCGTTCAGCCCCAGCATTTT. The chain joins TRBV28 to TRBJ1-5, with TRBD1 matching 9 bases. This CDR3 comprises 12 residues. With V trimmed by 9 bases and J by 6 bases, 3 bases remained unmatched. Germline-derived CDR1 and CDR2 are MDHEN and SYDVKM.

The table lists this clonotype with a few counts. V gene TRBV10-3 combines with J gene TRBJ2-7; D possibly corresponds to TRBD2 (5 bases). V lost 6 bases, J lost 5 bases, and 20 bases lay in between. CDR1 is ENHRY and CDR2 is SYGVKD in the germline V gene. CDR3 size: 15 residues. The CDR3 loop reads CAISPHRRAGHEQYF. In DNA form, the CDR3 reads TGTGCCATCAGCCCGCACCGACGCGCGGGTCACGAGCAGTACTTC.

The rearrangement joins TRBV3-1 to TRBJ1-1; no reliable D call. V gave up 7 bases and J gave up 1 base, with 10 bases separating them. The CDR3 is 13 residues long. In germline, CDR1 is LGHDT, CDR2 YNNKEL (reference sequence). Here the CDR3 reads CASTRARNTEAFF. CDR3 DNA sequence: TGTGCCAGCACAAGGGCGCGGAACACTGAAGCTTTCTTT.

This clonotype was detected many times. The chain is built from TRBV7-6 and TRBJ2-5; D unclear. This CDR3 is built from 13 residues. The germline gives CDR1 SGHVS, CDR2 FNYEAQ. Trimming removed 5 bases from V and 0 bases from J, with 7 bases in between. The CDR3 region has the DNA TGTGCCAGCAGCCTCCGGGACCAAGAGACCCAGTACTTC. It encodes CASSLRDQETQYF.

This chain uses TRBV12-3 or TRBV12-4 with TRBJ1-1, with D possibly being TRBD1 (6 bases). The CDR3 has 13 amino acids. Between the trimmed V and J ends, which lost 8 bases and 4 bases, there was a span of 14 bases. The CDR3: CASLEGVATEAFF. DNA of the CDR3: TGTGCCAGCCTAGAGGGGGTCGCCACTGAAGCTTTCTTT.

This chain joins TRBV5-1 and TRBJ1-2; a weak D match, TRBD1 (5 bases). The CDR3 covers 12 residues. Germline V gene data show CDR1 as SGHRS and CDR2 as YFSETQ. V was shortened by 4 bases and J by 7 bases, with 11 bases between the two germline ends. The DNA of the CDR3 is TGCGCCAGCAGCAGAGACAGACTTGGCTACACCTTC. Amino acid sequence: CASSRDRLGYTF.

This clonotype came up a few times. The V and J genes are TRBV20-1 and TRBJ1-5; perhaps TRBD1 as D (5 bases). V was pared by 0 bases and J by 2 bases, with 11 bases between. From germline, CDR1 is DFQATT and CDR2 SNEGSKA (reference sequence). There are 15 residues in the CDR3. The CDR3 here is CSARDPWTRNQPQHF. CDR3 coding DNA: TGCAGTGCTAGAGATCCTTGGACACGCAATCAGCCCCAGCATTTT.

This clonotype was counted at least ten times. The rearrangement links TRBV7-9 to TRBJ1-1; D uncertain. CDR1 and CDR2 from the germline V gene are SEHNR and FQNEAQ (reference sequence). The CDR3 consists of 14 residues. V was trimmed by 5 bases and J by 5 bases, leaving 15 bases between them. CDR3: CASSPTLDVTEAFF. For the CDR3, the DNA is TGTGCCAGCAGCCCTACCTTGGATGTGACTGAAGCTTTCTTT.

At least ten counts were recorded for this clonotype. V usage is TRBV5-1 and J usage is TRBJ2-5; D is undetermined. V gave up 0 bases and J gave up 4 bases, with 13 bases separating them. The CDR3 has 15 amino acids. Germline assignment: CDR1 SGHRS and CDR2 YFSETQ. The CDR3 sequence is CASSLEQGRRETQYF. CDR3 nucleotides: TGCGCCAGCAGCTTGGAACAAGGGCGAAGAGAGACCCAGTACTTC.